Listed below are T cell receptor beta chains from one sample, sequenced in a study of cytomegalovirus exposure and HLA in healthy donors. Repertoires were generated with immunoSEQ multiplex PCR, while TCRdb's copy carries only in-frame clones and drops some. The data contain some 130,000 clones, 60% to 80% of them singletons. Sequencing input: PBMCs. Receptor source: a male donor in good health and CMV-seronegative. Each CDR3 is given with its conserved first and last residue. D genes are given only for firm matches. The size entry is marked missing in some rows and otherwise reads once, few, many or a size class.

CDR3aa: CASIRLAGGTDTQYF
CDR3nt: TGTGCCAGCATTAGACTAGCGGGGGGCACAGATACGCAGTATTTT
v_gene: TRBV7-2
d_gene: TRBD2
abundance: NA
j_gene: TRBJ2-3

CDR3aa: CAIREARTEAFF
CDR3nt: TGTGCCATCAGGGAGGCGCGGACTGAAGCTTTCTTT
v_gene: TRBV10-3
d_gene: NA
abundance: few
j_gene: TRBJ1-1

CDR3aa: CASRTSGSSHSNTEAFF
CDR3nt: TGCGCCAGCAGGACCTCAGGGTCATCACATTCGAACACTGAAGCTTTCTTT
v_gene: TRBV5-1
d_gene: NA
abundance: NA
j_gene: TRBJ1-1

CDR3aa: CATSRGQGPQETQYF
CDR3nt: TGTGCCACCAGCAGAGGACAGGGGCCCCAAGAGACCCAGTACTTC
v_gene: TRBV15
d_gene: TRBD1
abundance: NA
j_gene: TRBJ2-5

CDR3aa: CASSSRTSGVYNEQFF
CDR3nt: TGCGCCAGCAGCTCCCGGACTAGCGGGGTTTACAATGAGCAGTTCTTC
v_gene: TRBV4-3
d_gene: TRBD2
abundance: NA
j_gene: TRBJ2-1

CDR3aa: CASSPGGDRGNSPLHF
CDR3nt: TGTGCCAGCAGCCCAGGAGGGGACAGGGGAAATTCACCCCTCCACTTT
v_gene: TRBV7-8
d_gene: TRBD1
abundance: NA
j_gene: TRBJ1-6

CDR3aa: CASSPPGGQNTEAFF
CDR3nt: TGTGCCAGCAGTCCTCCCGGGGGGCAGAACACTGAAGCTTTCTTT
v_gene: TRBV6-1
d_gene: NA
abundance: NA
j_gene: TRBJ1-1

CDR3aa: CASSTHRGVTNQPQHF
CDR3nt: TGTGCCAGCAGCACCCACAGGGGGGTGACCAATCAGCCCCAGCATTTT
v_gene: TRBV21-1
d_gene: NA
abundance: NA
j_gene: TRBJ1-5

CDR3aa: CASSFQGGGYTF
CDR3nt: TGTGCCAGCAGTTTTCAGGGGGGCGGCTACACCTTC
v_gene: TRBV6-1
d_gene: TRBD1
abundance: NA
j_gene: TRBJ1-2

CDR3aa: CASGRVETQYF
CDR3nt: TGTGCCAGCGGGAGGGTCGAGACCCAGTACTTC
v_gene: TRBV2
d_gene: TRBD2
abundance: NA
j_gene: TRBJ2-5

CDR3aa: CASSQGSRAHNSPLHF
CDR3nt: TGTGCCAGCAGCCAGGGGTCCAGGGCGCATAATTCACCCCTCCACTTT
v_gene: TRBV9
d_gene: NA
abundance: NA
j_gene: TRBJ1-6

CDR3aa: CASSYSIELTDTQYF
CDR3nt: TGTGCCAGCAGTTACAGCATTGAGCTAACAGATACGCAGTATTTT
v_gene: TRBV6-5
d_gene: NA
abundance: NA
j_gene: TRBJ2-3

CDR3aa: CASSRQGNEQFF
CDR3nt: TGTGCCAGCAGCAGACAGGGGAATGAGCAGTTCTTC
v_gene: TRBV11-3
d_gene: TRBD1
abundance: once
j_gene: TRBJ2-1

CDR3aa: CASSFGTGGIQPQHF
CDR3nt: TGTGCCAGCAGTTTTGGGACAGGGGGCATTCAGCCCCAGCATTTT
v_gene: TRBV27
d_gene: TRBD1
abundance: NA
j_gene: TRBJ1-5

CDR3aa: CASSGLGGGTGEQFF
CDR3nt: TGTGCCAGCAGTGGGTTAGGGGGCGGTACAGGGGAGCAGTTCTTC
v_gene: TRBV2
d_gene: TRBD1
abundance: NA
j_gene: TRBJ2-1

CDR3aa: CASSFSPGQKQETQYF
CDR3nt: TGTGCCAGCAGCTTTTCGCCGGGACAGAAACAAGAGACCCAGTACTTC
v_gene: TRBV7-2
d_gene: TRBD1
abundance: NA
j_gene: TRBJ2-5

CDR3aa: CASSLGGQDNQPQHF
CDR3nt: TGTGCCAGCAGCTTAGGGGGACAGGATAATCAGCCCCAGCATTTT
v_gene: TRBV7-2
d_gene: TRBD1
abundance: NA
j_gene: TRBJ1-5

CDR3aa: CASVRGLASNTGELFF
CDR3nt: TGTGCTAGCGTCCGTGGTCTAGCCTCGAACACCGGGGAGCTGTTTTTT
v_gene: TRBV12-5
d_gene: NA
abundance: NA
j_gene: TRBJ2-2

CDR3aa: CASSLVTSRSTDTQYF
CDR3nt: TGTGCCAGCAGCTTGGTTACTAGCCGTAGCACAGATACGCAGTATTTT
v_gene: TRBV5-4
d_gene: NA
abundance: NA
j_gene: TRBJ2-3

CDR3aa: CASSRTGRSGANVLTF
CDR3nt: TGTGCCAGTAGTCGGACAGGCCGCTCTGGGGCCAACGTCCTGACTTTC
v_gene: TRBV19
d_gene: TRBD1
abundance: NA
j_gene: TRBJ2-6

CDR3aa: CASNGLAGADTQYF
CDR3nt: TGTGCCAGCAATGGACTAGCAGGCGCAGATACGCAGTATTTT
v_gene: TRBV2
d_gene: TRBD2
abundance: NA
j_gene: TRBJ2-3

CDR3aa: CASSHRGQESYGYTF
CDR3nt: TGCGCCAGCAGCCACCGGGGACAGGAAAGTTATGGCTACACCTTC
v_gene: TRBV4-3
d_gene: TRBD1
abundance: NA
j_gene: TRBJ1-2

CDR3aa: CASSARDRVSETQYF
CDR3nt: TGTGCCAGTAGTGCCCGGGACAGGGTGTCAGAGACCCAGTACTTC
v_gene: TRBV19
d_gene: TRBD1
abundance: NA
j_gene: TRBJ2-5

CDR3aa: CASKGSGEPQHF
CDR3nt: TGTGCTTCAAAAGGGAGTGGGGAGCCCCAGCATTTT
v_gene: TRBV19
d_gene: NA
abundance: NA
j_gene: TRBJ1-5

CDR3aa: CATGDRAEAFF
CDR3nt: TGTGCCACAGGGGATCGGGCTGAAGCTTTCTTT
v_gene: TRBV2
d_gene: NA
abundance: NA
j_gene: TRBJ1-1

CDR3aa: CAWSVGAITEAFF
CDR3nt: TGTGCCTGGAGTGTAGGGGCGATAACGGAAGCTTTCTTT
v_gene: TRBV30
d_gene: NA
abundance: NA
j_gene: TRBJ1-1

CDR3aa: CASSIDRDTGYTF
CDR3nt: TGTGCCAGTAGTATAGACCGGGACACCGGCTACACCTTC
v_gene: TRBV19
d_gene: NA
abundance: NA
j_gene: TRBJ1-2

CDR3aa: CASNPGYQNTEAFF
CDR3nt: TGTGCCAGTAACCCCGGGTATCAGAACACTGAAGCTTTCTTT
v_gene: TRBV9
d_gene: NA
abundance: once
j_gene: TRBJ1-1

CDR3aa: CASSVGSPGGGELFF
CDR3nt: TGTGCCAGCAGCGTCGGAAGCCCCGGCGGCGGGGAGCTGTTTTTT
v_gene: TRBV2
d_gene: NA
abundance: NA
j_gene: TRBJ2-2

CDR3aa: CAWSHAGGPGEQFF
CDR3nt: TGTGCCTGGAGTCATGCGGGGGGGCCCGGTGAGCAGTTCTTC
v_gene: TRBV30
d_gene: TRBD2
abundance: NA
j_gene: TRBJ2-1

CDR3aa: CASSVTGYEQYF
CDR3nt: TGTGCCAGCAGTGTGACTGGCTACGAGCAGTACTTC
v_gene: TRBV27
d_gene: NA
abundance: NA
j_gene: TRBJ2-7

CDR3aa: CASSVASGGTDTQYF
CDR3nt: TGTGCCAGCAGCGTAGCTAGCGGGGGCACAGATACGCAGTATTTT
v_gene: TRBV9
d_gene: TRBD2
abundance: NA
j_gene: TRBJ2-3

CDR3aa: CASSPDRGKAFF
CDR3nt: TGTGCCAGCAGCCCGGACAGGGGTAAAGCTTTCTTT
v_gene: TRBV7-9
d_gene: TRBD1
abundance: few
j_gene: TRBJ1-1

CDR3aa: CASSNFGQGGYGYTF
CDR3nt: TGTGCCAGCAGCAACTTCGGACAGGGTGGCTATGGCTACACCTTC
v_gene: TRBV9
d_gene: TRBD1
abundance: NA
j_gene: TRBJ1-2

CDR3aa: CASSLQGYTEAFF
CDR3nt: TGTGCCAGCAGCTTGCAGGGTTACACTGAAGCTTTCTTT
v_gene: TRBV5-5
d_gene: NA
abundance: few
j_gene: TRBJ1-1

CDR3aa: CAWSVHALGTEAFF
CDR3nt: TGTGCCTGGAGTGTACATGCCCTTGGCACTGAAGCTTTCTTT
v_gene: TRBV30
d_gene: NA
abundance: NA
j_gene: TRBJ1-1

CDR3aa: CASSPTGGSETQYF
CDR3nt: TGTGCCAGCAGCCCGACAGGGGGCTCGGAGACCCAGTACTTC
v_gene: TRBV9
d_gene: TRBD1
abundance: once
j_gene: TRBJ2-5

CDR3aa: CASSLDRQETQYF
CDR3nt: TGTGCCAGCAGCTTGGACAGACAAGAGACCCAGTACTTC
v_gene: TRBV5-6
d_gene: NA
abundance: NA
j_gene: TRBJ2-5

CDR3aa: CASSYGPTGQWYF
CDR3nt: TGTGCCAGCAGTTACGGCCCGACAGGGCAATGGTACTTC
v_gene: TRBV6-5
d_gene: TRBD1
abundance: NA
j_gene: TRBJ2-7

CDR3aa: CASSYSTGYGYTF
CDR3nt: TGTGCCAGCAGTTACTCGACGGGATATGGCTACACCTTC
v_gene: TRBV6-6
d_gene: NA
abundance: NA
j_gene: TRBJ1-2

CDR3aa: CASSSFTGKGYEQYF
CDR3nt: TGTGCCAGCAGCTCCTTCACGGGGAAGGGCTACGAGCAGTACTTC
v_gene: TRBV7-9
d_gene: NA
abundance: NA
j_gene: TRBJ2-7

CDR3aa: CAKKEGFGRQKDTGELFF
CDR3nt: TGCGCCAAGAAGGAGGGTTTTGGGAGGCAGAAAGACACCGGGGAGCTGTTTTTT
v_gene: TRBV10-1
d_gene: NA
abundance: NA
j_gene: TRBJ2-2

CDR3aa: CASSPPGNYGYTF
CDR3nt: TGTGCCAGCAGCCCGCCGGGTAACTATGGCTACACCTTC
v_gene: TRBV5-6
d_gene: NA
abundance: NA
j_gene: TRBJ1-2